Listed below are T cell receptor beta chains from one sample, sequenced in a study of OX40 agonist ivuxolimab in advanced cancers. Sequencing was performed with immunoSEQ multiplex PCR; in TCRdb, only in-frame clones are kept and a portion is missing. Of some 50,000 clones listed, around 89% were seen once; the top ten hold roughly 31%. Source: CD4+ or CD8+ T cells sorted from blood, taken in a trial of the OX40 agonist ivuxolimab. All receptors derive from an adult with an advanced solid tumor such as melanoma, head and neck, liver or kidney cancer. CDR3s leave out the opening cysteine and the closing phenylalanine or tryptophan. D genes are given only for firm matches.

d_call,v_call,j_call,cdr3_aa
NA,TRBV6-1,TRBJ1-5,ASREGRISNQPQH
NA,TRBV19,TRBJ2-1,ASSRGSYNEQF
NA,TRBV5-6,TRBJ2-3,ASSRAGEDTQY
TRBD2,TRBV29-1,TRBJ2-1,SVEDGLAGVRVNEQF
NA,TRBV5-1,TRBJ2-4,ASSAWDVSKNIQY
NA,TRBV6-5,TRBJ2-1,ASQASEYNEQF
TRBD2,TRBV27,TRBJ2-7,ASSLRAGVAYYEQY
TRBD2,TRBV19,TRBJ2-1,ASSIPGLAGEDEQF
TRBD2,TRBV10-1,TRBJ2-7,ASSPTSGSYEQY
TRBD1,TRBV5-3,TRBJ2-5,ARSQTGGRETQY
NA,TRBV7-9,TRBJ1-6,ASSHSNSPLH
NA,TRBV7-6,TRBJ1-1,ASSSWGAEAF
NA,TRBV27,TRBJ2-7,ASSFRDNYEQY
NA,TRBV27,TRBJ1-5,ASSLYFNQPQH
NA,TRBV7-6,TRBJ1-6,ASSEGFDNSPLH
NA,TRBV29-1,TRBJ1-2,SITRDIAYGYT
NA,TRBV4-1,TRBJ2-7,ASSQAWRDRYYEQY
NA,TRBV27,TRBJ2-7,ASSLGGPDYEQY
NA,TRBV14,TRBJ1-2,ASSQEGAQFYGYT
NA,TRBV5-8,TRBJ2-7,ASSLWGYEQY
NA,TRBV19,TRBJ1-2,ASSFSSTGSMGYT
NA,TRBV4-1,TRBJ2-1,ASSQEPRVNEQF
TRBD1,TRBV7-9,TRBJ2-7,ASSYPPAGQDPKEQY
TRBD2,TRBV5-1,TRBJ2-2,ASSLEASGGTYTGELF
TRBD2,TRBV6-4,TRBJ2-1,ASRKLAGDAPGLF
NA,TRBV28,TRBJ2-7,ASSFYGTSYEQY
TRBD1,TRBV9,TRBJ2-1,ASSPETGSPYNEQF
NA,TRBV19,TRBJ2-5,ASSIGGTRETQY
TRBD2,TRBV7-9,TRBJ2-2,ASTPPSGKYTGELF
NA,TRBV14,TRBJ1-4,ASSRAGTGEKLF
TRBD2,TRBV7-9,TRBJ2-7,ASSLAGGYEQY
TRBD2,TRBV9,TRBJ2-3,ASSVNLAGVTDTQY
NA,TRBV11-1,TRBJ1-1,ASSLRGNTEAF
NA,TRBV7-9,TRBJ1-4,ASSMDFYNEKLF
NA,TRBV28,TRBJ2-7,ASSSGRRLYEQY
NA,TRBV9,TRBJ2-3,ASSVWERFTDTQY
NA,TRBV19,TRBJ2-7,ASSISGRLYEQY
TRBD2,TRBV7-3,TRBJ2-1,ASSPRLAGSSYNEQF
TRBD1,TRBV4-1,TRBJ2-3,ASSQEGQGGTDTQY
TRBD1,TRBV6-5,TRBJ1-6,ASRPTGGFNSPLH
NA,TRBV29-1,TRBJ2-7,SVEDTGSRGEQY
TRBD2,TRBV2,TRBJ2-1,ASSPGLAAYNEQF
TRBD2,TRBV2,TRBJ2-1,ASRARTSVDNEQF
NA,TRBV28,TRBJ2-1,ASSLPGGKSSYNEQF
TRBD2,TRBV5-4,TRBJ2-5,ASSGTSGGGETQY
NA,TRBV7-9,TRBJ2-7,ASSPRYEQY
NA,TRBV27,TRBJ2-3,ASSFTGTDTQY
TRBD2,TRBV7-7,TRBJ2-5,ASSQGASGGLEETQY
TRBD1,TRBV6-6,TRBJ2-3,ASSYSRAGGADTQY
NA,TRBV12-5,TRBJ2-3,ASGLSTGTDTQY
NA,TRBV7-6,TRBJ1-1,ASANVNTEAF
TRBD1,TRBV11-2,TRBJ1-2,ASRPGTGDGYT
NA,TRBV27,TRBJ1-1,ASSFGLGDTEAF
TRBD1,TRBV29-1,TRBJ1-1,SAGTGNTEAF
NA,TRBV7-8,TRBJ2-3,ASSRYGVGTDTQY
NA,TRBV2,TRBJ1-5,ASSLRDSNQPQH
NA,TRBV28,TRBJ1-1,ASSFSGTEAF